The 18 T cell receptor beta chains reported below all come from one sample, sequenced in a study of shared clonotypes between healthy human individuals (dated by TCRdb to between 2020 and 2021). CD8 naive samples were CD45RO-negative cells positively selected for CCR7, giving a CD45RA+CCR7+ population that excluded TemRA cells. The receptor library was made with the immunoSEQ multiplex PCR assay. TCRdb stores this immuneACCESS table with in-frame sequences only. Part of the clones is absent; in the studies checked, under half of the shortfall reflects unresolved V genes, and no reason is known for the rest. For this sample the table gives about 2 million clones, of which about 95% were detected only once. More than 0.95% of the sample comes from the top ten. The specimen sequenced was naive CD8+ T cells sorted from blood. This sample's cell subset or site label indicates: CD45RA+CCR7+. The receptors come from a man aged 18 to 29 in good health.

A word on this clone: The sample carries other DNA sequences with the same CDR3. The J gene is TRBJ2-7, the V gene TRBV6-1; no clear D. Trimming shortened V by 1 base and J by 3 bases, and 7 bases separated the two germline ends. There are 13 residues in the CDR3. Germline values: CDR1 MNHNS, CDR2 SASEGT. This chain's CDR3 is CASSEGLFYEQYF. The CDR3 DNA is TGTGCCAGCAGTGAAGGGCTGTTCTACGAGCAGTACTTC.

The chain links TRBV13 to TRBJ1-4; TRBD1 matches at 8 bases. The CDR3 has 13 amino acids. Germline values: CDR1 PRHDT, CDR2 FYEKMQ (reference sequence). After removal of 2 bases from V and 13 bases from J, the junction contained 6 bases not matched to a gene. In DNA form, the CDR3 reads TGTGCCAGCAGCTTAATGCGGACAGGGCTACTGTTTTTT. Translation gives CASSLMRTGLLFF.

The V call is TRBV4-1, the J call TRBJ1-4; 7 nucleotides match TRBD1. Germline loops: CDR1 MGHRA, CDR2 YSYEKL. J gave up 0 bases and V 2 bases, and 3 bases lay outside the gene matches. The CDR3 sequence is 16 residues long. CDR3 DNA: TGCGCCAGCAGCCAATCACAGGGGACAACTAATGAAAAACTGTTTTTT. Translating gives CASSQSQGTTNEKLFF.

This chain links TRBV7-2 with TRBJ2-5, with TRBD2 matching over 10 bases. Germline values: CDR1 SGHTA, CDR2 FQGNSA. This CDR3 region has 16 residues. V lost 7 bases to trimming and J lost 4 bases; unmatched junction nucleotides: 12. CDR3: CASTRDLAGGAETQYF. The CDR3 nucleotides are TGTGCCAGCACGAGGGACTTAGCGGGAGGTGCAGAGACCCAGTACTTC.

Notes on this clone: Other nucleotide sequences from this sample produce the same CDR3. The chain recombines TRBV30 with TRBJ2-7; 8 nucleotides match TRBD2. The V gene's germline CDR1 is GTSNPN and CDR2 SVGIG (reference sequence). V was clipped by 0 bases and J by 4 bases; unmatched bases: 2. This CDR3 region has 13 residues. For the CDR3, the DNA is TGTGCCTGGAGTGTAGGGACTAGTTACGAGCAGTACTTC. Its translation: CAWSVGTSYEQYF.

The rearrangement uses TRBV7-9 and TRBJ2-7; TRBD2 matches at 7 bases. Germline V gives CDR1 SEHNR, CDR2 FQNEAQ (reference sequence). The CDR3 contains 15 residues. With V trimmed by 1 base and J by 0 bases, 3 bases remained unmatched. CDR3: CASSLGAGVSYEQYF. In DNA form, the CDR3 reads TGTGCCAGCAGCTTAGGGGCGGGAGTCTCCTACGAGCAGTACTTC.

This clone is a singleton in its sample. At one of its ends the junction is not consistent with the germline gene, which may arise from a read error. In nucleotides, the CDR3 is TGTGCCAGGAGTTTAACGGGCACAGATACGCAGTATTTT. It yields the protein CARSLTGTDTQYF. The chain combines TRBV28 with TRBJ2-3; D unresolved. Per the germline V gene, CDR1 is MDHEN and CDR2 is SYDVKM. This CDR3 comprises 13 residues.

The V and J genes are TRBV21-1 and TRBJ2-5; the table names TRBD1, a call not compared with the DNA. TRBV21-1 is flagged as a pseudogene. CDR3 length: 17 amino acids. CDR3 loop: CASSKAPPGQGSETQYF. The CDR3 region has the DNA TGTGCCAGCAGCAAGGCGCCCCCGGGACAGGGTTCCGAGACCCAGTACTTC.

V is TRBV6-6 and J is TRBJ1-1, with unresolved D. With 2 bases removed from V and 4 bases from J, the gap between germline ends came to 5 bases. The CDR3 spans 12 residues. Germline CDR1 and CDR2: MNHNY and SVGAGI (reference sequence). CDR3 nucleotides: TGTGCCAGCAGTTACGATCCCACTGAAGCTTTCTTT. Translated: CASSYDPTEAFF.

This rearrangement joins TRBV27 to TRBJ2-1, with D tentatively TRBD2 (5 bases). Germline V gene data show CDR1 as MNHEY and CDR2 as SMNVEV (reference sequence). The ends were cut back, 3 bases at V and 1 base at J, with 13 bases in the middle. The CDR3 has 16 residues. CDR3 sequence: CASSLAWGDSYNEQFF. For the CDR3, the DNA is TGTGCCAGCAGTTTGGCATGGGGAGATTCCTACAATGAGCAGTTCTTC.

This clone was seen only once. The chain joins TRBV27 to TRBJ2-7, with 10 positions matching TRBD1. Germline CDR1 reads MNHEY; CDR2 reads SMNVEV (reference sequence). The CDR3 consists of 14 residues. With V trimmed by 5 bases and J by 7 bases, 8 bases remained unmatched. The CDR3 DNA sequence: TGTGCCAGCAGTCCCCGACAGGGGGCGCTTGAGCAGTACTTC. Its translation: CASSPRQGALEQYF.

As to this clone: The same CDR3 is also encoded by other DNA sequences in this sample. V gene TRBV6-5 combines with J gene TRBJ2-7; D unresolved. The CDR3 totals 11 residues. The germline gives CDR1 MNHEY, CDR2 SVGAGI. Trimming cost V 0 bases and J 7 bases, with 4 bases left between them. CDR3 in amino acids: CASSYSGEQYF. DNA for the CDR3: TGTGCCAGCAGTTACTCGGGGGAGCAGTACTTC.

The chain recombines TRBV11-2 with TRBJ2-3, with D perhaps TRBD2 (5 bases). The V end lost 0 bases, the J end lost 5 bases, and 9 bases lay between the germline ends. CDR1 and CDR2 from the germline V gene are SGHAT and FQNNGV. The CDR3 length is 14 residues. This CDR3 reads CASSLDVGGDTQYF. For the CDR3, the DNA is TGTGCCAGCAGCTTAGATGTTGGAGGAGATACGCAGTATTTT.

This clone has only one observation. The CDR3 spells CATEGPLTSEQYF. The CDR3 DNA reads TGTGCCACGGAGGGCCCGCTAACCTCCGAGCAGTACTTC. V and J are TRBV7-8 and TRBJ2-7; D might be TRBD2 (6 bases). Germline values: CDR1 SGHVS, CDR2 FQNEAQ. The CDR3 is 13 residues long. Trimming shortened V by 10 bases and J by 6 bases, and 19 bases separated the two germline ends.

This chain connects TRBV5-6 to TRBJ1-2; possible D gene TRBD1, 6 bases. With 2 bases removed from V and 4 bases from J, the gap between germline ends came to 15 bases. The CDR3 runs 15 residues. The germline gives CDR1 SGHDT, CDR2 YYEEEE. CDR3 sequence reads: CASSFRDNLSYGYTF. In nucleotides, the CDR3 is TGTGCCAGCAGCTTTCGGGACAACCTTTCCTATGGCTACACCTTC.

The gene calls are TRBV29-1 and TRBJ2-7, with D perhaps TRBD2 (6 bases). This CDR3 spans 15 amino acids. The V gene's germline CDR1 is SQVTM and CDR2 ANQGSEA. Trimming stripped 1 base from V and 2 bases from J, with 15 bases between. CDR3 loop: CSVEGGQGGPYEQYF. In DNA, the CDR3 is TGCAGCGTTGAAGGCGGGCAGGGAGGCCCCTACGAGCAGTACTTC.

The V and J genes are TRBV29-1 and TRBJ2-1, with TRBD2 identical over 7 bases. The germline V gene encodes CDR1 SQVTM and CDR2 ANQGSEA. This CDR3 is 17 amino acids long. The V gene end was trimmed by 0 bases and the J gene end by 9 bases; junction bases not matched to a gene: 17. CDR3 amino acids: CSVEDPRLAGPGGEQFF. CDR3 coding DNA: TGCAGCGTTGAAGATCCCCGACTAGCAGGTCCAGGTGGTGAGCAGTTCTTC.

This chain uses TRBV7-9 with TRBJ2-5; D may be TRBD1 (5 bases). V lost 5 bases and J 5 bases, leaving 21 bases between the germline ends. The CDR3 spans 16 residues. CDR1 and CDR2 from the germline V gene are SEHNR and FQNEAQ (reference sequence). DNA for the CDR3: TGTGCCAGCAGCCCCACCGACAGCCCTTCCTGGGAGACCCAGTACTTC. Translating it yields CASSPTDSPSWETQYF.